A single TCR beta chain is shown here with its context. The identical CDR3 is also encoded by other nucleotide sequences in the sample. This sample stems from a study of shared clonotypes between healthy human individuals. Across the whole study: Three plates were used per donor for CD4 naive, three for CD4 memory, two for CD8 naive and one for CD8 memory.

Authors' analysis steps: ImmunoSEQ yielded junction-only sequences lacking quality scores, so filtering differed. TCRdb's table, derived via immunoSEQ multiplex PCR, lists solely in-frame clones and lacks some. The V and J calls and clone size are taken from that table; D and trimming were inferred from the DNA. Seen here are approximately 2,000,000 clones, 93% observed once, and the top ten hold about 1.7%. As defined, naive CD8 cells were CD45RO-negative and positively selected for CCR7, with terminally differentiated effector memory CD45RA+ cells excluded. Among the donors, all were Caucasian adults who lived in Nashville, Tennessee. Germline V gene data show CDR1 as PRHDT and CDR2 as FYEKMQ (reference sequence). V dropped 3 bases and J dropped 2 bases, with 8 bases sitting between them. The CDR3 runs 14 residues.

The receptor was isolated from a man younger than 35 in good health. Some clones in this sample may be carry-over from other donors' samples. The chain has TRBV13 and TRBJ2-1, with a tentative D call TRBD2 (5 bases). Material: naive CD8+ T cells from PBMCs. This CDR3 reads CASSLRAPYNEQFF. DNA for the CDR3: TGTGCCAGCAGCTTGAGGGCCCCCTACAATGAGCAGTTCTTC.